The clone carrying this T cell receptor (beta chain) was detected once. All donors were healthy HIV-negative adults lacking recent acute infections or vaccinations. V dropped 1 base and J dropped 2; count of bases not matched to a gene: 2. Germline V gene data show CDR1 as SGHAT and CDR2 as FQNNGV. The CDR3 length is 16 residues. Tens of thousands of T cell genomes, or about 190 ng DNA, went into the sorted-subset replicate PCRs. The method was immunoSEQ multiplex PCR; TCRdb's version includes in-frame clones alone and lacks a portion of them. The data show roughly 2.6 million clones, with roughly 92% seen just once and 0.14% held by the top ten. This entry is derived from a study of shared clonotypes between healthy human individuals.

The clonotype was recovered from a man aged 18-30 years in good health. The rearrangement links TRBV11-2 to TRBJ2-1; 10 nucleotides line up with TRBD1. Sequencing input: naive CD4+ T cells sorted from blood. Noted subset: CD45RA+ positively selected. CDR3 DNA sequence: TGTGCCAGCAGCTTAGGGGGGACAGGGGCCTACAATGAGCAGTTCTTC. Translation: CASSLGGTGAYNEQFF.